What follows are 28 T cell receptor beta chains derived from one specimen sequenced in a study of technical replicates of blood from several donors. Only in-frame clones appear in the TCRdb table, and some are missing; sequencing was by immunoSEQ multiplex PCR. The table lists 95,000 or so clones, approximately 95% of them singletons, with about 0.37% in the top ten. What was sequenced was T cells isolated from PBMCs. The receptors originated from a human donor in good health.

The CDR3 nucleotides are TGTGCCAGCAGTGCCCTCGTGGGGCTAAGCTCCTACAATGAGCAGTTCTTC. Encoded protein: CASSALVGLSSYNEQFF. J is TRBJ2-1 and V is TRBV6-9; a weak D match, TRBD1 (5 bases). The germline V gene encodes CDR1 MNHGY and CDR2 SVAAGI. The length of the CDR3 is 17 residues. Trimming took 5 bases from V and 0 from J, leaving 17 bases between them.

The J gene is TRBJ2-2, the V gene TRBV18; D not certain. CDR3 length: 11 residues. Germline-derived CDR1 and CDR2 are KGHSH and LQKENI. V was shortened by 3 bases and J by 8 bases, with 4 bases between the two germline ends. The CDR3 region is CASSPPGELFF. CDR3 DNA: TGTGCCAGCTCACCTCCAGGGGAGCTGTTTTTT.

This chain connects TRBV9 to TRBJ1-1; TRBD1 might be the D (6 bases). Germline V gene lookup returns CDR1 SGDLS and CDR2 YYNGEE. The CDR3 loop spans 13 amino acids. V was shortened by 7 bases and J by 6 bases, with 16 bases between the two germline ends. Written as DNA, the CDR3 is TGTGCCAGCCAATACAGGGAGGGGGCTGAAGCTTTCTTT. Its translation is CASQYREGAEAFF.

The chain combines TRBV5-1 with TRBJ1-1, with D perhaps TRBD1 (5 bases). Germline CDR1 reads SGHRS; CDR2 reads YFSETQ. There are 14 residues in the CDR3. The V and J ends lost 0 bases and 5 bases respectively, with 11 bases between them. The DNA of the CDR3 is TGCGCCAGCAGCTTGGGAGTCCGGGGGACTGAAGCTTTCTTT. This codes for CASSLGVRGTEAFF.

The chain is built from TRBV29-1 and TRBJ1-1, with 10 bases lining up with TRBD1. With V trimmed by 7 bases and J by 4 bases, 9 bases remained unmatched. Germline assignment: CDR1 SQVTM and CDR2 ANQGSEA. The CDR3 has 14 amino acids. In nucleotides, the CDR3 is TGCAGCGGGGACAGGGGAACAGGTAGCACTGAAGCTTTCTTT. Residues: CSGDRGTGSTEAFF.

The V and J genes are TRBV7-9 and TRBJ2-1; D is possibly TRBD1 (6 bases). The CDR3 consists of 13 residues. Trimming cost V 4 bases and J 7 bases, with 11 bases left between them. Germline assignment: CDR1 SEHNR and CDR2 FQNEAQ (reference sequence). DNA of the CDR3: TGTGCCAGCAGCTCCATTAGGGGGAATGAGCAGTTCTTC. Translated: CASSSIRGNEQFF. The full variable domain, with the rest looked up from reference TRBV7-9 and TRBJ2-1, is DTGVSQNPRHKITKRGQNVTFRCDPISEHNRLYWYRQTLGQGPEFLTYFQNEAQLEKSRLLSDRFSAERPKGSFSTLEIQRTEQGDSAMYLCASSSIRGNEQFFGPGTRLTVL.

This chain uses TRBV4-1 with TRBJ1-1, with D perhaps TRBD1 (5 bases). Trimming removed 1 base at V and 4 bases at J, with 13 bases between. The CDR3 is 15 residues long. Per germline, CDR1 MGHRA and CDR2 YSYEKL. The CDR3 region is CASSQVSGGVTEAFF. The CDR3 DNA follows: TGCGCCAGCAGCCAAGTTTCGGGGGGTGTCACTGAAGCTTTCTTT.

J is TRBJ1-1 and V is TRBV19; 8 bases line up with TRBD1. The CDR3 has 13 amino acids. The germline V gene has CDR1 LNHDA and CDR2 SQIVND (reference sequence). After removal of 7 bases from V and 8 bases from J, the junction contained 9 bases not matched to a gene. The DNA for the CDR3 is TGTGCCAGTACCGCCTGGGACAGGAACGAAGCTTTCTTT. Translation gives CASTAWDRNEAFF.

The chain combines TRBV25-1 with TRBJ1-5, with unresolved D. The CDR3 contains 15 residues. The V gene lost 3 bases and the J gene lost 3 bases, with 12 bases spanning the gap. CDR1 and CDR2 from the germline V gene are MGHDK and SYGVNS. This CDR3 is CASSDLDTHNQPQHF. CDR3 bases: TGTGCCAGCAGTGATTTAGACACGCACAATCAGCCCCAGCATTTT.

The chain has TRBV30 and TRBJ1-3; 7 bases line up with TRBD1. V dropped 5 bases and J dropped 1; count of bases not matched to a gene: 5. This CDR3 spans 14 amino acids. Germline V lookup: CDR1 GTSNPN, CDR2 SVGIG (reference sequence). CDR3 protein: CAWDREGSGNTIYF. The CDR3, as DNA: TGTGCCTGGGACAGGGAAGGTTCTGGAAACACCATATATTTT.

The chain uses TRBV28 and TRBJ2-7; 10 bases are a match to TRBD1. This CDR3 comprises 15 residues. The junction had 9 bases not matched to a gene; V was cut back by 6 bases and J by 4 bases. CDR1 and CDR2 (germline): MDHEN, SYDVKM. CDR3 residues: CASSPRTGGTYEQYF. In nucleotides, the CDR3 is TGTGCCAGCAGCCCCCGGACAGGGGGGACGTACGAGCAGTACTTC.

CDR3 sequence reads: CSVLRINTEAFF. CDR3 nucleotides: TGCAGCGTGCTCAGGATTAACACTGAAGCTTTCTTT. J is TRBJ1-1 and V is TRBV29-1; no clear D. The CDR3 is 12 amino acids. V dropped 6 bases and J dropped 2 bases, with 10 bases sitting between them. Germline lookup yields CDR1 SQVTM and CDR2 ANQGSEA.

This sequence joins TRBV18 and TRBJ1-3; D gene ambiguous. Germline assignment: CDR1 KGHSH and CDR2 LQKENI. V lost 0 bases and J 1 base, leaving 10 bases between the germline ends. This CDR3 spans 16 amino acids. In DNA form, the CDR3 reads TGTGCCAGCTCACCACCCGTCGGGTCGTCTGGAAACACCATATATTTT. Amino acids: CASSPPVGSSGNTIYF. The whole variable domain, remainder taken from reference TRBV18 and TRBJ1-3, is NAGVMQNPRHLVRRRGQEARLRCSPMKGHSHVYWYRQLPEEGLKFMVYLQKENIIDESGMPKERFSAEFPKEGPSILRIQQVVRGDSAAYFCASSPPVGSSGNTIYFGEGSWLTVV.

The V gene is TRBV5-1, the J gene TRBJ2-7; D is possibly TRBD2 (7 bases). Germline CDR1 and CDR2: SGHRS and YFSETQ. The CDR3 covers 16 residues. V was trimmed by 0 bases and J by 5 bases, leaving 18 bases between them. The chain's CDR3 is CASSLVGGAQVHEQYF. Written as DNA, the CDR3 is TGCGCCAGCAGCTTGGTTGGGGGGGCGCAAGTCCACGAGCAGTACTTC.

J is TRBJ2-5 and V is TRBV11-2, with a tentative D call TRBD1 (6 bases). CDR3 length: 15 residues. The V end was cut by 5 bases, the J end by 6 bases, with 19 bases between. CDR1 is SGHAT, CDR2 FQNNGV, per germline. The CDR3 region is CASSPGAGDTQTQYF. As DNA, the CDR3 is TGTGCCAGCAGCCCCGGGGCAGGGGATACTCAGACCCAGTACTTC.

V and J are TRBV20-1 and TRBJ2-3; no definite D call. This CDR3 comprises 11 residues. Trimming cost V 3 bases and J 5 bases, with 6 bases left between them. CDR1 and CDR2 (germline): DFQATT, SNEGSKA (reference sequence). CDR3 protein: CSASLIDTQYF. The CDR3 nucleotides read TGCAGTGCTAGCCTTATAGATACGCAGTATTTT.

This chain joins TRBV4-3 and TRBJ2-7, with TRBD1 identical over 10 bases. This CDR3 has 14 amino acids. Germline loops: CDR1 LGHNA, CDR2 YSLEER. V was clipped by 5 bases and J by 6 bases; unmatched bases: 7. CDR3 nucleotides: TGCGCCAGCAGCTTCCGGGACAGGGGATCCGAGCAGTACTTC. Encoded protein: CASSFRDRGSEQYF.

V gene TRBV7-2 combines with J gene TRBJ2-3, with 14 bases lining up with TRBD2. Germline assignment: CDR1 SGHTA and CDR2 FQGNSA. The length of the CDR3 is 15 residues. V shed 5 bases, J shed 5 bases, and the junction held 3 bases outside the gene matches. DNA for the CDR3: TGTGCCAGCAGCACGACTAGCGGGAGGGGAGATACGCAGTATTTT. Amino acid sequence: CASSTTSGRGDTQYF.

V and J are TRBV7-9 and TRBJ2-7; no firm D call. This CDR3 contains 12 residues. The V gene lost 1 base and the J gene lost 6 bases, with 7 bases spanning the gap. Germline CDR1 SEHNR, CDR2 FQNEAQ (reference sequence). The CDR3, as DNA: TGTGCCAGCAGCTTAGATCCCGGCGAGCAGTACTTC. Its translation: CASSLDPGEQYF.

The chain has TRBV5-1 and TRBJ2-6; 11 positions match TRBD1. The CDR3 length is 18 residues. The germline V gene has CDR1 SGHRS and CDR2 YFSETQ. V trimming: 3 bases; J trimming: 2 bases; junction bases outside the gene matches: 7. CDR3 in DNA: TGCGCCAGCAGCTCAAGCTCGGGACAGGGGGCTGGGGCCAACGTCCTGACTTTC. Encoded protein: CASSSSSGQGAGANVLTF.

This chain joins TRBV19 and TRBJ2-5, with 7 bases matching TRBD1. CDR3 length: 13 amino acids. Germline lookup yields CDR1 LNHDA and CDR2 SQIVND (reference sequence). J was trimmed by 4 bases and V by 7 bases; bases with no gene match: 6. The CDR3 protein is CASKDRNGETQYF. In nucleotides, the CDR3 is TGTGCCAGTAAGGACAGGAACGGAGAGACCCAGTACTTC.

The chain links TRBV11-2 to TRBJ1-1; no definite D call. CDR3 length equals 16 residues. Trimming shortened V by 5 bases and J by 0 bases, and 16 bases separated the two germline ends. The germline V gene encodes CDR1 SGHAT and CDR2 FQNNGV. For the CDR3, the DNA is TGTGCCAGCAGCCCTGCGGTCGTAGTCATGAACACTGAAGCTTTCTTT. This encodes CASSPAVVVMNTEAFF.

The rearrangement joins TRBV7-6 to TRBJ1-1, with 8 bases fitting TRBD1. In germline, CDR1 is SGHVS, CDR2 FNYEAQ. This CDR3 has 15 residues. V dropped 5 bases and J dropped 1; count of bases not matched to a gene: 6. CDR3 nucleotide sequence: TGTGCCAGCAGCCTACGGACAGGGAGGAACACTGAAGCTTTCTTT. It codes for CASSLRTGRNTEAFF.

Written as DNA, the CDR3 is TGTGCCAGCAGCCCACCCCGGACAGGGAGGTTCACTTTCTTT. It is translated as CASSPPRTGRFTFF. The V gene is TRBV7-9, the J gene TRBJ1-1; 8 bases map to TRBD1. The length of the CDR3 is 14 residues. With 5 bases clipped from V and 12 bases from J, the junction kept 14 bases outside the gene matches. Germline V gene data show CDR1 as SEHNR and CDR2 as FQNEAQ (reference sequence). Using reference TRBV7-9 and TRBJ1-1 for the parts outside the CDR3, the full variable domain is DTGVSQNPRHKITKRGQNVTFRCDPISEHNRLYWYRQTLGQGPEFLTYFQNEAQLEKSRLLSDRFSAERPKGSFSTLEIQRTEQGDSAMYLCASSPPRTGRFTFFGQGTRLTVV.

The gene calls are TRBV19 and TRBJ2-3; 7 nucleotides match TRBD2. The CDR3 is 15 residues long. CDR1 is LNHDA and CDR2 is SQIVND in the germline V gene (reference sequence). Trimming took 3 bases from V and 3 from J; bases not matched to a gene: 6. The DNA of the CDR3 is TGTGCCAGTAGTATCTGGCGGGAGAGAACAGATACGCAGTATTTT. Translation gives CASSIWRERTDTQYF. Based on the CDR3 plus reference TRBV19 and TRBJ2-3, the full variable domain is DGGITQSPKYLFRKEGQNVTLSCEQNLNHDAMYWYRQDPGQGLRLIYYSQIVNDFQKGDIAEGYSVSREKKESFPLTVTSAQKNPTAFYLCASSIWRERTDTQYFGPGTRLTVL.

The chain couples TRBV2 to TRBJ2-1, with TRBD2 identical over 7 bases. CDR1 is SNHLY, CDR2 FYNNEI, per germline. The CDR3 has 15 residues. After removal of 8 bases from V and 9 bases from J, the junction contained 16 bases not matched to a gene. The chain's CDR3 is CASLIGAGRIPEQFF. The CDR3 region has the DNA TGTGCCAGCCTAATAGGAGCGGGACGAATTCCTGAGCAGTTCTTC. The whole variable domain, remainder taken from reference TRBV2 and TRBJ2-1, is EPEVTQTPSHQVTQMGQEVILRCVPISNHLYFYWYRQILGQKVEFLVSFYNNEISEKSEIFDDQFSVERPDGSNFTLKIRSTKLEDSAMYFCASLIGAGRIPEQFFGPGTRLTVL.

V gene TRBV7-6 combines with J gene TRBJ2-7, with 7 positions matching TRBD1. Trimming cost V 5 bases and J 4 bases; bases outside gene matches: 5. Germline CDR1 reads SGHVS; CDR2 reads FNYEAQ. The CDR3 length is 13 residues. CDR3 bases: TGTGCCAGCAGCCCGGAGACAGGGTACGAGCAGTACTTC. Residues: CASSPETGYEQYF.

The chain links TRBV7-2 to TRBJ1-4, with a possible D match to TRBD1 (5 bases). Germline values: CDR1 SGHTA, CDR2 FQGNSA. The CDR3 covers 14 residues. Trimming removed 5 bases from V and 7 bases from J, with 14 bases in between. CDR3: CASSLRVRTEKLFF. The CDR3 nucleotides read TGTGCCAGCAGCCTCAGGGTTAGGACTGAAAAACTGTTTTTT. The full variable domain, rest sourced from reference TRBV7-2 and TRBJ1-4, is GAGVSQSPSNKVTEKGKDVELRCDPISGHTALYWYRQSLGQGLEFLIYFQGNSAPDKSGLPSDRFSAERTGGSVSTLTIQRTQQEDSAVYLCASSLRVRTEKLFFGSGTQLSVL.